Given below is one TCR beta chain in context. It has no known antigen specificity. No qualities accompany the bases; no much larger clone lies one base away. The data originate from a study of T cell responses to AZD1222 COVID-19 vaccine (dated by TCRdb to about 2021). Concerning the study at large: AZD1222 recipients with second doses at about 4 weeks or about 12 weeks were pooled, because spike-specific TCR depth and breadth did not differ between schedules. A total of 233 trial participants underwent TCR sequencing, of whom roughly 210 had received two doses of AZD1222 and some 26 had received two doses of the MenACWY control vaccine. Trial participants were enrolled by age into 18-55, 56-69 and 70-plus year subgroups, with about 150, 28 and 57 TCR-sequenced participants respectively.

Here is what the overall study found, with its caveats: A significant rise in spike-specific TCR breadth and depth was observed after two AZD1222 doses relative to day 0 and relative to MenACWY recipients. Because no samples from the day 14 peak response were available, repertoires could be characterized only after the peak T cell response. Participants were mostly white British and included more females than males, and it was suggested by the authors that clonal diversity may have been underestimated. The 56-69-year group was small, and its depth increase did not reach significance, likely because of low power. Reportedly, almost half of the unique spike-specific TCRs recognized epitopes lying outside the regions that are mutated in the B.1.351 and B.1.1.7 variants. The whole spike protein was spanned by vaccine-associated CD4 TCRs, and dominant responses were seen in regions 160-218 and 743-854. Conclusions about previously exposed vaccinees are limited, since just 6 or 7 AZD1222 recipients were seropositive for SARS-CoV-2 at baseline.

The CDR3 regions of human TCRbeta chains were subjected to immunosequencing. In the paper's pipeline: TCRs in the repertoires were compared against a reference library of SARS-CoV-2-specific TCRs that had been generated with the MIRA antigen-specificity platform. Breadth was defined as the fraction of unique TCRs that were SARS-CoV-2-associated, and depth was defined as the fraction of total T cells that were SARS-CoV-2-associated. Using the MIRA data, each spike-specific TCR was assigned both to the spike region to which the TCR was reactive and to a CD4 or CD8 class. Log10-transformed breadth and depth values were compared by one-way ANOVA with Sidak's multiple comparisons tests. The source is immuneACCESS, and TCRdb retained only in-frame sequences with V and J called. Part of the clones is not carried over; for the studies checked, unresolved V genes explain less than half of this, and the remainder is unexplained. V and J calls and clone size are those listed in that table; D and trimming were worked out from the DNA. The sample includes 150,000 or so clones, with over 85% observed a single time. Clones ranked in the top ten supply under 6.5% of the sample.

Its CDR3 holds 17 amino acids, cysteine through phenylalanine. Only the CDR3 portion is preserved as DNA: 51 bases, with reading frame beginning at the first base. Looking up the germline V gene yields CDR1 SGHVS and CDR2 FQNEAQ. Relative to germline, V is missing 2 bases and J is missing 1 base, with 8 bases of the junction outside any gene match. In the paper's terms, the time point label means: baseline before first vaccination. The vaccinee samples were drawn from two UK trials, COV001 and COV002, one of which was a single-blind randomized controlled phase 2/3 trial testing AZD1222 (ChAdOx1 nCoV-19) in healthy adults. Trial participant PBMC samples were collected at day 0 and day 28 after the second dose for TCRbeta chain sequencing.

Sequencing used peripheral blood, obtained on day 0 of AZD1222 vaccination. The receptor comes from an adult in good health. The rearranged segments are TRBV7-8 and TRBJ1-1; the junction holds 9 bases that match TRBD1. The CDR3 reads CASSLPGQGLPNTEAFF. The DNA reads TGTGCCAGCAGCTTACCGGGACAGGGTCTTCCGAACACTGAAGCTTTCTTT.